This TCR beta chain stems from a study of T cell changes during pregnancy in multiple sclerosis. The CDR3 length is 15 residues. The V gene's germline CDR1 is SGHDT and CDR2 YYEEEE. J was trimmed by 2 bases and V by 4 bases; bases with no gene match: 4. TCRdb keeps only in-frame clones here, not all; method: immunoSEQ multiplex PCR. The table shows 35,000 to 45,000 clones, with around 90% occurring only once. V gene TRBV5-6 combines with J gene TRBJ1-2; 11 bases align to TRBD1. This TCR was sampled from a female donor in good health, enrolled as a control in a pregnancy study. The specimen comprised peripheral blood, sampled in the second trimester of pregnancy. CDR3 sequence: CASSPDRGLNYGYTF. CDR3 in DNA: TGTGCCAGCAGCCCGGACAGGGGGCTAAACTATGGCTACACCTTC.